The next 8 T cell receptor beta chains were all read from a single sample in a study of shared clonotypes between healthy human individuals (dated by TCRdb to 2020 to 2022). The receptor library was made with the immunoSEQ multiplex PCR assay. TCRdb mirrors the immuneACCESS table, restricted to in-frame sequences. Some clones are absent from its copies; in checked studies, under half trace to an unresolved V gene, and the reason for the others is unknown. The sample data list about 2.1 million clones, and about 92% of these were observed just once. The ten top clones hold more than 1.5% of the sample. CD8 naive samples consisted of CD45RO-negative cells that were positively selected for CCR7, yielding a CD45RA+CCR7+ population without TemRA cells. Specimen: naive CD8+ T cells from PBMCs. The cell subset or site label for this specimen denotes: CD45RA+CCR7+. The source is a man aged 18 to 35 in good health. Some clones in this sample may be carry-over from other donors' samples.

This chain uses TRBV7-9 with TRBJ2-1, with 12 bases matching TRBD2. After removal of 3 bases from V and 9 bases from J, the junction contained 6 bases not matched to a gene. The V gene's germline CDR1 is SEHNR and CDR2 FQNEAQ (reference sequence). This CDR3 has 15 residues. The CDR3 spells CASSLTSGSISEQFF. Written as DNA, the CDR3 is TGTGCCAGCAGCTTGACTAGCGGGAGTATTAGTGAGCAGTTCTTC.

This clone was observed once. Other DNA sequences in this specimen translate into the identical CDR3. The chain combines TRBV7-9 with TRBJ2-7; a weak D match, TRBD2 (5 bases). Germline V gives CDR1 SEHNR, CDR2 FQNEAQ (reference sequence). The CDR3 consists of 14 residues. V dropped 1 base and J dropped 4 bases, with 11 bases sitting between them. The CDR3 DNA reads TGTGCCAGCAGCTTAGGCGGGTATCCTTACGAGCAGTACTTC. Amino acid sequence: CASSLGGYPYEQYF. The complete variable domain, with remaining parts taken from reference TRBV7-9 and TRBJ2-7, reads DTGVSQNPRHKITKRGQNVTFRCDPISEHNRLYWYRQTLGQGPEFLTYFQNEAQLEKSRLLSDRFSAERPKGSFSTLEIQRTEQGDSAMYLCASSLGGYPYEQYFGPGTRLTVT.

This chain connects TRBV6-6 to TRBJ2-7, with D perhaps matching TRBD1 (6 bases). Germline V CDR1 and CDR2: MNHNY, SVGAGI (reference sequence). CDR3 length: 12 amino acids. Between the trimmed V and J ends, which lost 5 bases and 6 bases, there was a span of 11 bases. The CDR3 coding sequence is TGTGCCAGCAGTGATTCAGGGGTCGAGCAGTACTTC. It encodes CASSDSGVEQYF.

J is TRBJ2-1 and V is TRBV9; D ambiguous. The CDR3 has 13 residues. The germline V and J ends were trimmed by 4 bases and 7 bases, with 12 bases remaining between them. Germline V gives CDR1 SGDLS, CDR2 YYNGEE. DNA of the CDR3: TGTGCCAGCAGCCACACGGGTGGAAATGAGCAGTTCTTC. It translates to CASSHTGGNEQFF.

V and J are TRBV28 and TRBJ2-1; 8 positions agree with TRBD2. V shed 4 bases and J 0 bases; nucleotides not matched to a gene: 8. The germline V gene has CDR1 MDHEN and CDR2 SYDVKM. This CDR3 contains 17 residues. CDR3 bases: TGTGCCAGCAGTTACCCGTCACGGGAGGGCTCCTACAATGAGCAGTTCTTC. Its translation: CASSYPSREGSYNEQFF.

Only one count was recorded for this clone. The rearrangement links TRBV30 to TRBJ1-6, with a possible D match to TRBD1 (6 bases). Per the germline V gene, CDR1 is GTSNPN and CDR2 is SVGIG (reference sequence). The ends were cut back, 1 base at V and 3 bases at J, with 7 bases in the middle. This CDR3 is 14 amino acids long. CDR3 in DNA: TGTGCCTGGAGTGCGGACAGCTATAATTCACCCCTCCACTTT. Encoded protein: CAWSADSYNSPLHF.

This chain connects TRBV30 to TRBJ2-3; D is possibly TRBD1 (5 bases). This CDR3 is built from 15 residues. Trimming took off 1 base at V and 1 base at J, with 12 bases between the two ends. CDR1 GTSNPN and CDR2 SVGIG come from the germline V gene (reference sequence). The DNA for the CDR3 is TGTGCCTGGAGTGACGACAGCTTAGGCACAGATACGCAGTATTTT. It encodes CAWSDDSLGTDTQYF.

The chain recombines TRBV20-1 with TRBJ1-2; unclear D gene. CDR1 DFQATT and CDR2 SNEGSKA come from the germline V gene (reference sequence). The V and J ends lost 1 base and 5 bases respectively, with 5 bases between them. This CDR3 is 11 amino acids long. The DNA of the CDR3 is TGCAGTGCTAGAGTACGTTATGGCTACACCTTC. Its translation: CSARVRYGYTF.